This T cell receptor beta chain was observed in a study of CD8+ T cells in alopecia areata. The ends were cut back, 6 bases at V and 2 bases at J, with 22 bases in the middle. Germline CDR1 and CDR2: MDHEN and SYDVKM. The CDR3 sequence is 17 residues long. RNA was extracted and reverse transcribed into cDNA as the sequencing template. The data were produced by immunoSEQ multiplex PCR, yet TCRdb's version contains in-frame clones alone and is incomplete. The table has 120,000 or so clones, roughly 55% seen once. Indicated treatment: oral pan-JAK inhibitor, 5-10 mg twice daily. The sequencing here drew on CD4+ T cells sorted from blood, taken at week 4, from a patient treated with tofacitinib. The chain employs TRBV28 and TRBJ1-2, with a tentative D call TRBD1 (6 bases). The clonotype was recovered from a human donor with alopecia areata. The CDR3 is CASSPMGGREKNYGYTF. The CDR3 DNA reads TGTGCCAGCAGCCCGATGGGGGGCCGTGAGAAGAACTATGGCTACACCTTC.